Following are 25 T cell receptor beta chains from one sample sequenced in a study of CD8 T cells in Susac syndrome. When the RNA was reverse transcribed, random hexamers were used with an input of roughly 0.5 to 1 ug. One entry per CDR3 protein, called by TCRdb with MiXCR from the immunoSEQ multiplex PCR reads. Of roughly 200,000 distinct CDR3 sequences in the sample, about 93% were seen once. Sequences were obtained from CD4+ T cells from PBMCs. These receptors originate from a human donor in good health.

The chain links TRBV10-3 to TRBJ1-1; the D is unclear. CDR3 length equals 16 residues. Germline CDR1 reads ENHRY; CDR2 reads SYGVKD. The V gene lost 6 bases and the J gene lost 0 bases, with 17 bases spanning the gap. CDR3 in amino acids: CAIRAVGRGMNTEAFF. The CDR3 nucleotides are TGTGCCATCAGAGCCGTAGGACGCGGCATGAACACTGAAGCTTTCTTT.

The chain recombines TRBV20-1 with TRBJ2-3; D may be TRBD1 (5 bases). Trimming took 0 bases from V and 13 from J, leaving 20 bases between them. The CDR3 is made up of 14 amino acids. Germline V lookup: CDR1 DFQATT, CDR2 SNEGSKA (reference sequence). The CDR3 sequence is CSARDPRILQVEYF. The CDR3 DNA follows: TGCAGTGCTAGAGATCCCAGGATTCTACAGGTGGAGTATTTT.

The chain joins TRBV6-2 or TRBV6-3 to TRBJ1-1; D not certain. This CDR3 is 13 amino acids long. Looked up from germline, CDR1 is MNHEY and CDR2 is SVGEGT. V was cut by 0 bases and J by 1 base, with 3 bases left in between. CDR3 coding DNA: TGTGCCAGCAGTTACTCCGCGAACACTGAAGCTTTCTTT. Protein: CASSYSANTEAFF.

This chain uses TRBV19 with TRBJ1-2, with TRBD1 as a possible D gene (6 bases). Germline CDR1 and CDR2: LNHDA and SQIVND (reference sequence). Deletions cut 5 bases from V and 8 bases from J, with 18 bases between. The length of the CDR3 is 14 residues. The CDR3 sequence is CASSPRQVLNGYTF. The CDR3 DNA reads TGTGCCAGTAGTCCCCGACAGGTTTTGAACGGCTACACCTTC.

The CDR3 here is CASSVGQQQETQYF. The CDR3 DNA is TGTGCCAGCAGTGTAGGCCAGCAACAAGAGACCCAGTACTTC. The chain combines TRBV6-1 with TRBJ2-5; D uncertain. The V gene lost 4 bases and the J gene lost 2 bases, with 11 bases spanning the gap. The length of the CDR3 is 14 residues. CDR1 MNHNS and CDR2 SASEGT come from the germline V gene.

V and J are TRBV20-1 and TRBJ2-7, with 8 nucleotides matching TRBD1. CDR1 and CDR2 (germline): DFQATT, SNEGSKA (reference sequence). This CDR3 has 15 amino acids. The V segment lost 6 bases and the J segment 2 bases; nucleotides outside the gene matches: 12. The CDR3 protein is CSASPHRGEPYEQYF. CDR3 DNA: TGCAGTGCCTCCCCCCACAGGGGGGAGCCCTACGAGCAGTACTTC.

The table lists this clonotype with a count of one. This chain joins TRBV5-1 and TRBJ2-3; the match to TRBD2 covers 7 bases. J was trimmed by 1 base and V by 4 bases; bases with no gene match: 6. The germline V gene encodes CDR1 SGHRS and CDR2 YFSETQ. The CDR3 has 15 amino acids. CDR3: CASSVWGGGTDTQYF. CDR3 sequence (DNA): TGCGCCAGCAGCGTGTGGGGGGGAGGCACAGATACGCAGTATTTT.

This chain joins TRBV2 and TRBJ2-5, with 7 nucleotides matching TRBD1. J gave up 5 bases and V 4 bases, and 10 bases lay outside the gene matches. The CDR3 covers 15 residues. Germline CDR1 SNHLY, CDR2 FYNNEI. CDR3 region: CASSGTGAVMETQYF. DNA of the CDR3: TGTGCCAGCAGTGGGACAGGCGCGGTAATGGAGACCCAGTACTTC.

This sequence joins TRBV12-3 or TRBV12-4 and TRBJ1-1; D not resolved. The CDR3 spans 13 residues. Trimming left V 3 bases short and J 4 bases short, with 9 bases between. The DNA of the CDR3 is TGTGCCAGCAGTTTGAGGGAGGGCACTGAAGCTTTCTTT. Its protein is CASSLREGTEAFF.

The chain carries TRBV19 and TRBJ1-1; D is ambiguous. Trimming pared 7 bases from V and 2 bases from J, leaving 11 bases between. The length of the CDR3 is 13 residues. Germline lookup yields CDR1 LNHDA and CDR2 SQIVND (reference sequence). The CDR3 sequence: CASTTKRNTEAFF. CDR3 coding DNA: TGTGCCAGTACCACTAAGAGAAACACTGAAGCTTTCTTT.

This chain links TRBV5-4 with TRBJ1-2, with D possibly TRBD1 on 5 matching bases. CDR3 length: 15 amino acids. Germline V gene lookup returns CDR1 SGHNT and CDR2 YYREEE (reference sequence). The V gene lost 4 bases and the J gene lost 5 bases, with 18 bases spanning the gap. For the CDR3, the DNA is TGTGCCAGCAGCATGAAGAGTGGGGGATGGTATGGCTACACCTTC. Its translation is CASSMKSGGWYGYTF. The full variable domain, completed using reference TRBV5-4 and TRBJ1-2, is ETGVTQSPTHLIKTRGQQVTLRCSSQSGHNTVSWYQQALGQGPQFIFQYYREEENGRGNFPPRFSGLQFPNYSSELNVNALELDDSALYLCASSMKSGGWYGYTFGSGTRLTVV.

The V gene is TRBV27, the J gene TRBJ1-2; possibly TRBD1 for D (6 bases). Per germline, CDR1 MNHEY and CDR2 SMNVEV (reference sequence). The V gene lost 3 bases and the J gene lost 7 bases, with 18 bases spanning the gap. The length of the CDR3 is 15 residues. CDR3 region: CASSFTSGGAGGYTF. Here the CDR3 DNA reads TGTGCCAGCAGTTTTACCAGCGGGGGGGCGGGTGGCTACACCTTC.

The V call is TRBV29-1, the J call TRBJ2-1; D is ambiguous. Germline V CDR1 and CDR2: SQVTM, ANQGSEA. The CDR3 runs to 14 residues. As DNA, the CDR3 is TGCAGTGGGATCATGACCTCATCCTACAATGAGCAGTTCTTC. It yields the protein CSGIMTSSYNEQFF.

The chain uses TRBV7-2 and TRBJ2-3; D gene uncertain. V was cut by 3 bases and J by 2 bases, with 3 bases left in between. The CDR3 consists of 12 residues. Germline loops: CDR1 SGHTA, CDR2 FQGNSA. The DNA of the CDR3 is TGTGCCAGCAGCTTCCACACAGATACGCAGTATTTT. Residues: CASSFHTDTQYF. The full variable domain, in which reference TRBV7-2 and TRBJ2-3 provide the parts outside the CDR3, is GAGVSQSPSNKVTEKGKDVELRCDPISGHTALYWYRQSLGQGLEFLIYFQGNSAPDKSGLPSDRFSAERTGGSVSTLTIQRTQQEDSAVYLCASSFHTDTQYFGPGTRLTVL.

The chain combines TRBV20-1 with TRBJ2-5, with D possibly TRBD2 on 5 matching bases. CDR1 and CDR2 (germline): DFQATT, SNEGSKA (reference sequence). This CDR3 is built from 14 residues. The germline V and J ends were trimmed by 1 base and 2 bases, with 11 bases remaining between them. In nucleotides, the CDR3 is TGCAGTGCTAGAGCGAGGAGGAGTCAAGAGACCCAGTACTTC. Its protein product is CSARARRSQETQYF.

The chain couples TRBV15 to TRBJ1-5; no definite D call. From germline, CDR1 is LNHNV and CDR2 YYDKDF (reference sequence). CDR3 length: 10 residues. Trimming pared 8 bases from V and 5 bases from J, leaving 4 bases between. This chain's CDR3 is CATGDQPQHF. The CDR3, as DNA: TGTGCCACCGGGGATCAGCCCCAGCATTTT. The variable domain in full, completed from reference TRBV15 and TRBJ1-5, reads DAMVIQNPRYQVTQFGKPVTLSCSQTLNHNVMYWYQQKSSQAPKLLFHYYDKDFNNEADTPDNFQSRRPNTSFCFLDIRSPGLGDTAMYLCATGDQPQHFGDGTRLSIL.

The chain carries TRBV7-9 and TRBJ1-1; 8 nucleotides align to TRBD1. The CDR3 extends over 15 amino acids. The V gene end was trimmed by 5 bases and the J gene end by 1 base; junction bases not matched to a gene: 6. The V gene's germline CDR1 is SEHNR and CDR2 FQNEAQ (reference sequence). The CDR3 bases are TGTGCCAGCAGCGTCCCCGGGACAGGGAACACTGAAGCTTTCTTT. Translating gives CASSVPGTGNTEAFF.

The chain is built from TRBV28 and TRBJ1-2; tentatively, D is TRBD1 (6 bases). V was pared by 4 bases and J by 7 bases, with 16 bases between. The CDR3 consists of 14 residues. The germline CDR1 and CDR2 sequences are MDHEN and SYDVKM. The CDR3 DNA reads TGTGCCAGCAGTTCGGTGGACAGATTTGGTGGCTACACCTTC. Translation: CASSSVDRFGGYTF.

The J gene is TRBJ1-2, the V gene TRBV30; a weak D match, TRBD1 (6 bases). Germline V gene lookup returns CDR1 GTSNPN and CDR2 SVGIG (reference sequence). This CDR3 has 13 amino acids. V was trimmed by 4 bases and J by 7 bases, leaving 16 bases between them. CDR3 residues: CAWTGTPTGGYTF. CDR3 in DNA: TGTGCCTGGACCGGGACACCCACAGGTGGCTACACCTTC.

CDR3 coding DNA: TGTGCCAGTAGTATATCGGGGCCTAATCAGCCCCAGCATTTT. It specifies CASSISGPNQPQHF. This rearrangement joins TRBV19 to TRBJ1-5; D might be TRBD1 (5 bases). This CDR3 contains 14 residues. Germline V lookup: CDR1 LNHDA, CDR2 SQIVND (reference sequence). Deletions cut 2 bases from V and 4 bases from J, with 9 bases between.

J is TRBJ2-3 and V is TRBV6-5, with unresolved D. Germline loops: CDR1 MNHEY, CDR2 SVGAGI. V was pared by 0 bases and J by 0 bases, with 10 bases between. The CDR3 totals 16 residues. CDR3 sequence reads: CASSYSELVSTDTQYF. In DNA form, the CDR3 reads TGTGCCAGCAGTTACTCAGAACTCGTTAGCACAGATACGCAGTATTTT.

The CDR3 DNA sequence: TGCGCCAGCAGCTTTGGCAGCAGCCACGAGCAGTACTTC. Translated, it gives CASSFGSSHEQYF. This chain joins TRBV5-1 and TRBJ2-7; no definite D call. CDR3 length equals 13 residues. Between the trimmed V and J ends, which lost 2 bases and 5 bases, there was a span of 11 bases. Germline CDR1 is SGHRS and CDR2 is YFSETQ.

The genes are TRBV7-2 and TRBJ2-5; D gene unclear. V dropped 1 base and J dropped 10 bases, with 25 bases sitting between them. The CDR3 contains 17 residues. Germline lookup yields CDR1 SGHTA and CDR2 FQGNSA. The CDR3 bases are TGTGCCAGCAGCTTAGTTGCCCCCGTTGGTACCTGGTTGATCCAGTACTTC. This codes for CASSLVAPVGTWLIQYF.

In this sample, this clonotype turned up a few times. V is TRBV7-2 and J is TRBJ1-6; D ambiguous. The CDR3 is 14 amino acids. V lost 1 base, J lost 4 bases, and 5 bases lay in between. Per the germline V gene, CDR1 is SGHTA and CDR2 is FQGNSA. The CDR3 sequence is CASSLGPYNSPLHF. CDR3 in DNA: TGTGCCAGCAGCTTAGGACCTTATAATTCACCCCTCCACTTT. The variable domain in full, completed from reference TRBV7-2 and TRBJ1-6, reads GAGVSQSPSNKVTEKGKDVELRCDPISGHTALYWYRQSLGQGLEFLIYFQGNSAPDKSGLPSDRFSAERTGGSVSTLTIQRTQQEDSAVYLCASSLGPYNSPLHFGNGTRLTVT.

The V call is TRBV28, the J call TRBJ1-5, with a possible D match to TRBD1 (5 bases). V was shortened by 2 bases and J by 5 bases, with 22 bases between the two germline ends. This CDR3 region has 18 residues. Germline loops: CDR1 MDHEN, CDR2 SYDVKM. CDR3 coding DNA: TGTGCCAGCAGTTTAAGTCCAGGGCTAGGGTCTGCGGATCAGCCCCAGCATTTT. Amino acid sequence: CASSLSPGLGSADQPQHF.